What follows are 11 T cell receptor beta chains derived from one specimen sequenced in a study of regulatory T cells in long-lasting Graves disease. Noted time point: newly diagnosed GD, antithyroid drugs for less than 3 months. PBMCs provided the RNA from which the TCR library was made. According to the study, TCR beta libraries were built with iRepertoire HTBI primers and CDR3-region Arm-PCR. Each CDR3 protein is one row after TCRdb ran MiXCR on the multiplex PCR reads. The repertoire has 440,000 or so distinct CDR3 sequences, about 15% of them found once; the top ten carry approximately 16%. This same sample was also taken into another study, of T cells in Graves' hyperthyroidism and ophthalmopathy.

The sample was peripheral blood mononuclear cells (PBMCs), taken at new diagnosis, from a patient treated with antithyroid drugs. These receptors were obtained from a young woman with Graves disease.

The chain is built from TRBV30 and TRBJ1-6; D might be TRBD1 (6 bases). V gave up 5 bases and J gave up 2 bases, with 10 bases separating them. The CDR3 totals 14 residues. Germline lookup yields CDR1 GTSNPN and CDR2 SVGIG (reference sequence). CDR3 amino acids: CAWRQVAYNSPLHF. Written as DNA, the CDR3 is TGTGCCTGGCGACAGGTCGCCTATAATTCACCCCTCCACTTT. The whole variable domain, remainder taken from reference TRBV30 and TRBJ1-6, is SQTIHQWPATLVQPVGSPLSLECTVEGTSNPNLYWYRQAAGRGLQLLFYSVGIGQISSEVPQNLSASRPQDRQFILSSKKLLLSDSGFYLCAWRQVAYNSPLHFGNGTRLTVT.

This clonotype was seen a handful of times. The chain joins TRBV7-6 to TRBJ2-4; TRBD2 aligns across 13 bases. This CDR3 is built from 20 residues. After removal of 2 bases from V and 1 base from J, the junction contained 11 bases not matched to a gene. Germline V gene data show CDR1 as SGHVS and CDR2 as FNYEAQ. CDR3 sequence: CASSLPGLAGVYFAKNIQYF. As DNA, the CDR3 is TGTGCCAGCAGCTTACCCGGACTAGCGGGAGTATATTTCGCCAAAAACATTCAGTACTTC.

This clonotype occurred many times. J is TRBJ2-7 and V is TRBV28; 11 positions match TRBD1. This CDR3 contains 15 residues. Unmatched junction bases numbered 8, after V lost 6 bases and J lost 4 bases. Germline values: CDR1 MDHEN, CDR2 SYDVKM. CDR3 residues: CASRRGQGDGYEQYF. As DNA, the CDR3 is TGTGCCAGCAGGCGGGGACAGGGGGACGGGTACGAGCAGTACTTC.

This clonotype was seen only a few times. The gene calls are TRBV5-5 and TRBJ2-2; TRBD1 matches at 9 bases. Losses at the gene ends were 0 bases for V and 2 bases for J; bases not matched to a gene: 2. Germline CDR1 reads SGHKS; CDR2 reads YYEKEE (reference sequence). The CDR3 loop spans 16 amino acids. CDR3 in amino acids: CASSLGGQGNTGELFF. The CDR3 DNA reads TGTGCCAGCAGCTTGGGGGGACAGGGTAACACCGGGGAGCTGTTTTTT. Complete variable domain (other parts from reference TRBV5-5 and TRBJ2-2): DAGVTQSPTHLIKTRGQQVTLRCSPISGHKSVSWYQQVLGQGPQFIFQYYEKEERGRGNFPDRFSARQFPNYSSELNVNALLLGDSALYLCASSLGGQGNTGELFFGEGSRLTVL.

This sequence joins TRBV20-1 and TRBJ2-1; the match to TRBD2 covers 15 bases. Germline V gives CDR1 DFQATT, CDR2 SNEGSKA (reference sequence). Trimming took 0 bases from V and 12 from J; bases not matched to a gene: 6. CDR3 size: 15 residues. The CDR3 DNA sequence: TGCAGTGCTAGAGATAGGACTAGCGGGAGGGGGAGGCAGTTCTTC. Translating gives CSARDRTSGRGRQFF.

This rearrangement joins TRBV6-2 or TRBV6-3 to TRBJ1-5, with TRBD1 matching over 10 bases. Germline V gene sequence: CDR1 MNHEY, CDR2 SVGEGT. V gave up 7 bases and J gave up 7 bases; unmatched junction bases: 7. There are 14 residues in the CDR3. DNA for the CDR3: TGTGCCAGCACTAGAGAGGACAGGGGGCAGCCCCAGCATTTT. Translation gives CASTREDRGQPQHF.

The chain couples TRBV30 to TRBJ2-7; 11 bases map to TRBD1. The germline gives CDR1 GTSNPN, CDR2 SVGIG (reference sequence). The V segment lost 5 bases and the J segment 2 bases; nucleotides outside the gene matches: 5. This CDR3 is 14 amino acids long. The CDR3 DNA is TGTGCCTGGCTAGGACAGGGGGCCCCCTACGAGCAGTACTTC. It yields the protein CAWLGQGAPYEQYF.

The chain has TRBV20-1 and TRBJ1-1; D possibly corresponds to TRBD1 (5 bases). V dropped 5 bases and J dropped 1 base, with 14 bases sitting between them. Germline V gene sequence: CDR1 DFQATT, CDR2 SNEGSKA (reference sequence). The CDR3 totals 14 residues. This CDR3 is CSAGEEGPNTEAFF. The CDR3 bases are TGCAGTGCTGGGGAGGAGGGGCCGAACACTGAAGCTTTCTTT.

V gene TRBV30 combines with J gene TRBJ2-2; either TRBD1 or TRBD2 may fit D (5 bases each). There are 15 residues in the CDR3. With 4 bases removed from V and 4 bases from J, the gap between germline ends came to 16 bases. Germline values: CDR1 GTSNPN, CDR2 SVGIG (reference sequence). The CDR3, as DNA: TGTGCCTGGAAAAGTGAGGGGCTCATCACCGGGGAGCTGTTTTTT. Translation gives CAWKSEGLITGELFF.

This clonotype was counted ten times or more. This sequence joins TRBV20-1 and TRBJ2-1; 12 bases line up with TRBD2. The CDR3 is made up of 15 amino acids. V trimming: 2 bases; J trimming: 7 bases; junction bases outside the gene matches: 6. CDR1 is DFQATT and CDR2 is SNEGSKA in the germline V gene (reference sequence). This CDR3 is CSARKLAGGHNEQFF. The CDR3 coding sequence is TGCAGTGCTAGAAAACTAGCGGGAGGCCATAATGAGCAGTTCTTC.

This clonotype was seen a handful of times. V usage is TRBV9 and J usage is TRBJ2-7; D is unclear. The CDR3 contains 14 residues. V lost 2 bases and J 1 base, leaving 10 bases between the germline ends. Germline loops: CDR1 SGDLS, CDR2 YYNGEE. CDR3 residues: CASSVEQQSYEQYF. In DNA, the CDR3 is TGTGCCAGCAGCGTCGAACAGCAGTCCTACGAGCAGTACTTC.